The 32 T cell receptor beta chains below all came from one sample that was sequenced in a study of T cell changes during pregnancy in multiple sclerosis. Method: immunoSEQ multiplex PCR; TCRdb's copy keeps in-frame clones and lacks some. The sample comprises 40,000 to 45,000 clones, 70% to 90% of which are singletons, and 0.5% to 0.65% rests with the top ten. Sample: CD4+ T cells from peripheral blood mononuclear cells, taken in the first trimester of pregnancy. The receptors were sampled from a female donor with multiple sclerosis, enrolled in a pregnancy study.

This CDR3 is CASSLAVGGYEQYF. The DNA for the CDR3 is TGCGCCAGCAGCTTGGCAGTCGGCGGATACGAGCAGTACTTC. This sequence joins TRBV5-1 and TRBJ2-7, with D unresolved. The CDR3 runs to 14 residues. The germline V gene has CDR1 SGHRS and CDR2 YFSETQ. Trimming cost V 0 bases and J 4 bases, with 11 bases left between them.

The chain employs TRBV6-5 and TRBJ2-5; 13 nucleotides match TRBD2. There are 14 residues in the CDR3. Germline CDR1 MNHEY, CDR2 SVGAGI. J was trimmed by 4 bases and V by 7 bases; bases with no gene match: 3. The chain's CDR3 is CASKRTSGRETQYF. The CDR3 nucleotides read TGTGCCAGCAAACGGACTAGCGGGAGAGAGACCCAGTACTTC.

The J gene is TRBJ1-1, the V gene TRBV7-3; 7 nucleotides align to TRBD1. Germline trimming cut 5 bases from V and 0 bases from J; bases unmatched to any gene: 3. CDR1 and CDR2 (germline): SGHTA, FQGTGA. This CDR3 has 14 amino acids. CDR3 region: CASSPGGMNTEAFF. The CDR3 DNA reads TGTGCCAGCAGCCCAGGGGGGATGAACACTGAAGCTTTCTTT.

The chain is built from TRBV19 and TRBJ2-7; TRBD2 matches 7 bases. Germline V gene lookup returns CDR1 LNHDA and CDR2 SQIVND (reference sequence). V lost 4 bases and J lost 9; bases outside the gene matches: 9. The CDR3 runs to 13 residues. The CDR3 loop reads CASSTGTKGVQYF. The CDR3 coding sequence is TGTGCCAGTAGTACCGGGACTAAAGGAGTGCAGTACTTC.

The chain couples TRBV9 to TRBJ1-3, with D unclear. Germline V gives CDR1 SGDLS, CDR2 YYNGEE. The V gene lost 0 bases and the J gene lost 0 bases, with 10 bases spanning the gap. The CDR3 totals 16 residues. The CDR3 protein is CASSVGAGHSGNTIYF. The CDR3 DNA follows: TGTGCCAGCAGCGTAGGGGCCGGCCACTCTGGAAACACCATATATTTT.

The chain links TRBV18 to TRBJ1-2; TRBD1 agrees at 7 bases. The CDR3 is made up of 15 amino acids. The V gene end was trimmed by 0 bases and the J gene end by 0 bases; junction bases not matched to a gene: 1. CDR1 and CDR2 (germline): KGHSH, LQKENI. DNA of the CDR3: TGTGCCAGCTCACCACCGACAGGGTCTAACTATGGCTACACCTTC. Its translation is CASSPPTGSNYGYTF. Complete variable domain (other parts from reference TRBV18 and TRBJ1-2): NAGVMQNPRHLVRRRGQEARLRCSPMKGHSHVYWYRQLPEEGLKFMVYLQKENIIDESGMPKERFSAEFPKEGPSILRIQQVVRGDSAAYFCASSPPTGSNYGYTFGSGTRLTVV.

The chain recombines TRBV5-1 with TRBJ2-7; D might be TRBD1 (6 bases). From germline, CDR1 is SGHRS and CDR2 YFSETQ. The CDR3 totals 20 residues. The ends were cut back, 4 bases at V and 0 bases at J, with 29 bases in the middle. In DNA form, the CDR3 reads TGCGCCAGCAGCCTGGCCCCCGCCGCCCCATCGGACAGTCACTCCTACGAGCAGTACTTC. Translation: CASSLAPAAPSDSHSYEQYF.

This clone is a singleton in its sample. This chain links TRBV6-6 with TRBJ1-3; 9 bases match TRBD1. Germline V gene lookup returns CDR1 MNHNY and CDR2 SVGAGI (reference sequence). CDR3 size: 16 residues. V trimming: 7 bases; J trimming: 5 bases; junction bases outside the gene matches: 12. The chain's CDR3 is CASTQPPNRGRNTIYF. DNA of the CDR3: TGTGCCAGCACCCAACCCCCGAACAGGGGGCGAAACACCATATATTTT.

This chain connects TRBV11-1 to TRBJ2-5; 7 nucleotides align to TRBD2. The length of the CDR3 is 16 residues. Germline-derived CDR1 and CDR2 are SGHAT and FQDESV (reference sequence). V lost 1 base to trimming and J lost 0 bases; unmatched junction nucleotides: 5. The CDR3 nucleotides read TGTGCCAGCAGCTTAGGGGCGGGGGAAAACCAAGAGACCCAGTACTTC. The encoded protein is CASSLGAGENQETQYF.

The table lists this clone with a count of one. The rearrangement uses TRBV30 and TRBJ2-1, with 10 positions matching TRBD2. In germline, CDR1 is GTSNPN, CDR2 SVGIG (reference sequence). This CDR3 has 15 residues. The trim removed 0 bases at V and 11 bases at J, leaving 10 bases unmatched. For the CDR3, the DNA is TGTGCCTGGAGTGTAACCCAGCGGGAGGGAAGGCAGCAGTTCTTC. Translated: CAWSVTQREGRQQFF. Filled out from reference TRBV30 and TRBJ2-1, the complete variable domain reads SQTIHQWPATLVQPVGSPLSLECTVEGTSNPNLYWYRQAAGRGLQLLFYSVGIGQISSEVPQNLSASRPQDRQFILSSKKLLLSDSGFYLCAWSVTQREGRQQFFGPGTRLTVL.

The chain combines TRBV6-5 with TRBJ2-2, with 10 bases matching TRBD1. With 6 bases clipped from V and 4 bases from J, the junction kept 5 bases outside the gene matches. The CDR3 loop spans 15 amino acids. Germline V gene data show CDR1 as MNHEY and CDR2 as SVGAGI. CDR3 in amino acids: CASSSGTGVTGELFF. CDR3 in DNA: TGTGCCAGCAGCTCCGGGACAGGGGTCACCGGGGAGCTGTTTTTT.

This chain links TRBV19 with TRBJ1-2, with TRBD1 identical over 7 bases. V shed 4 bases and J 4 bases; nucleotides not matched to a gene: 12. CDR3 size: 16 residues. Per germline, CDR1 LNHDA and CDR2 SQIVND (reference sequence). This CDR3 is CASSTSADRSPYGYTF. In DNA, the CDR3 is TGTGCCAGTAGTACATCCGCGGACAGGAGCCCCTATGGCTACACCTTC.

This chain connects TRBV4-3 to TRBJ1-2; unclear D gene. The V gene's germline CDR1 is LGHNA and CDR2 YSLEER. CDR3 length equals 17 residues. Trimming cost V 3 bases and J 4 bases, with 21 bases left between them. The CDR3 region is CASSQESIYREPYGYTF. The CDR3 nucleotides read TGCGCCAGCAGCCAGGAATCCATCTACCGGGAACCCTATGGCTACACCTTC.

V is TRBV4-3 and J is TRBJ2-7, with 7 bases aligning to TRBD1. CDR3 size: 15 residues. Germline values: CDR1 LGHNA, CDR2 YSLEER. Trimming removed 0 bases from V and 7 bases from J; junction bases left unmatched: 9. The CDR3 DNA sequence: TGCGCCAGCAGCCAAGATAGTGGACAGGTTAGGGAGCAGTACTTC. This sequence encodes CASSQDSGQVREQYF.

V gene TRBV10-3 combines with J gene TRBJ1-2; 9 bases align to TRBD1. The CDR3 is made up of 15 amino acids. J gave up 7 bases and V 7 bases, and 13 bases lay outside the gene matches. Germline CDR1 is ENHRY and CDR2 is SYGVKD. The chain's CDR3 is CAINPQGARDRGYTF. The CDR3, as DNA: TGTGCCATCAATCCACAGGGGGCAAGAGATCGTGGCTACACCTTC.

The chain joins TRBV4-1 to TRBJ2-5, with D possibly being TRBD2 (5 bases). Germline loops: CDR1 MGHRA, CDR2 YSYEKL. The CDR3 sequence is 16 residues long. Trimming left V 2 bases short and J 5 bases short, with 18 bases between. The CDR3 protein is CASSQTEMGVGETQYF. CDR3 in DNA: TGCGCCAGCAGCCAAACAGAGATGGGAGTCGGCGAGACCCAGTACTTC.

This clone turned up a few times. V gene TRBV10-3 combines with J gene TRBJ1-1; the match to TRBD1 covers 8 bases. Per germline, CDR1 ENHRY and CDR2 SYGVKD. V lost 10 bases, J lost 0 bases, and 4 bases stayed unmatched. This CDR3 comprises 13 residues. The CDR3, as DNA: TGTGCCACAGGACAGGGTTTGAACACTGAAGCTTTCTTT. This gives the protein CATGQGLNTEAFF.

V and J are TRBV19 and TRBJ1-1, with D unresolved. CDR1 and CDR2 from the germline V gene are LNHDA and SQIVND (reference sequence). The CDR3 runs to 14 residues. V dropped 3 bases and J dropped 8 bases, with 16 bases sitting between them. In DNA, the CDR3 is TGTGCCAGTAGTATTAATTTTGCAGTACCGGAAGCTTTCTTT. Amino acids: CASSINFAVPEAFF.

The chain employs TRBV27 and TRBJ2-2; D perhaps matches TRBD1 (5 bases). Germline V CDR1 and CDR2: MNHEY, SMNVEV (reference sequence). Trimming took off 4 bases at V and 1 base at J, with 13 bases between the two ends. This CDR3 spans 16 amino acids. The CDR3 here is CASSSPMGQNTGELFF. The CDR3 bases are TGTGCCAGCAGTTCTCCAATGGGGCAGAACACCGGGGAGCTGTTTTTT.

The chain links TRBV4-3 to TRBJ1-3; D is ambiguous. This CDR3 spans 12 amino acids. Looked up from germline, CDR1 is LGHNA and CDR2 is YSLEER. The V and J ends lost 6 bases and 2 bases respectively, with 5 bases between them. CDR3 sequence: CASSSPGNTIYF. CDR3 nucleotides: TGCGCCAGCAGTAGTCCTGGAAACACCATATATTTT.

The V call is TRBV6-1, the J call TRBJ2-7; 7 positions agree with TRBD1. The trim removed 8 bases at V and 3 bases at J, leaving 10 bases unmatched. The V gene's germline CDR1 is MNHNS and CDR2 SASEGT. CDR3 length: 14 amino acids. In DNA form, the CDR3 reads TGTGCCAGCTACCGGGACAGAGACCACTACGAGCAGTACTTC. Translated: CASYRDRDHYEQYF.

This clone appeared a single time. V usage is TRBV19 and J usage is TRBJ1-1, with D unresolved. V was trimmed by 5 bases and J by 3 bases, leaving 13 bases between them. This CDR3 has 14 amino acids. CDR1 is LNHDA, CDR2 SQIVND, per germline (reference sequence). CDR3 in DNA: TGTGCCAGTAGTCAGGAGAGGGTGGACACTGAAGCTTTCTTT. It translates to CASSQERVDTEAFF. Variable domain in full (rest from reference TRBV19 and TRBJ1-1): DGGITQSPKYLFRKEGQNVTLSCEQNLNHDAMYWYRQDPGQGLRLIYYSQIVNDFQKGDIAEGYSVSREKKESFPLTVTSAQKNPTAFYLCASSQERVDTEAFFGQGTRLTVV.

The chain links TRBV11-3 to TRBJ2-2; 12 bases fit TRBD2. This CDR3 has 17 amino acids. With 5 bases clipped from V and 4 bases from J, the junction kept 8 bases outside the gene matches. Germline values: CDR1 SGHNT, CDR2 YENEEA. The CDR3 reads CASSLGGLAGITGELFF. DNA for the CDR3: TGTGCCAGCAGCCTGGGCGGACTAGCGGGGATCACCGGGGAGCTGTTTTTT.

The rearrangement links TRBV13 to TRBJ2-1, with a possible D match to TRBD2 (6 bases). CDR1 is PRHDT, CDR2 FYEKMQ, per germline (reference sequence). The CDR3 is 17 amino acids. V lost 4 bases and J 3 bases, leaving 19 bases between the germline ends. The CDR3 is CASSSTAGTDFYNEQFF. The CDR3, as DNA: TGTGCCAGCAGCTCAACCGCCGGGACTGACTTCTACAATGAGCAGTTCTTC.

CDR3: CASSLGRDTEAFF. Written as DNA, the CDR3 is TGTGCCAGCAGCTTAGGACGGGACACTGAAGCTTTCTTT. The V gene is TRBV11-3, the J gene TRBJ1-1; D remains ambiguous. CDR1 is SGHNT, CDR2 YENEEA, per germline. The CDR3 spans 13 residues. Between the trimmed V and J ends, which lost 1 base and 3 bases, there was a span of 6 bases.

The chain joins TRBV7-9 to TRBJ1-2, with D uncertain. This CDR3 region has 13 residues. Germline assignment: CDR1 SEHNR and CDR2 FQNEAQ (reference sequence). V lost 1 base and J 4 bases, leaving 7 bases between the germline ends. The CDR3 loop is CASSLGGVYGYTF. The CDR3 nucleotides are TGTGCCAGCAGCTTAGGAGGAGTCTATGGCTACACCTTC.

The chain employs TRBV5-1 and TRBJ1-1; weak D call: TRBD1 (5 bases). The CDR3 spans 13 residues. The ends were cut back, 7 bases at V and 6 bases at J, with 16 bases in the middle. Germline loops: CDR1 SGHRS, CDR2 YFSETQ. The CDR3 sequence: CASSAGRSAEAFF. DNA for the CDR3: TGCGCCAGCTCCGCAGGGAGGAGCGCTGAAGCTTTCTTT.

The genes are TRBV6-5 and TRBJ1-1; tentative D call: TRBD1 (6 bases). V lost 2 bases, J lost 5 bases, and 15 bases lay in between. The CDR3 has 15 amino acids. From germline, CDR1 is MNHEY and CDR2 SVGAGI. The DNA for the CDR3 is TGTGCCAGCAGTTACACCGTACAGGGAGGGACTGAAGCTTTCTTT. As protein: CASSYTVQGGTEAFF.

CDR3 DNA sequence: TGTGTCAGAAGCTTATATCGTGGTCGGATTAAGGGGGTCTCTGGAAACACCATATATTTT. Its protein product is CVRSLYRGRIKGVSGNTIYF. The rearrangement joins TRBV7-5 to TRBJ1-3; the D segment call TRBD1 is taken from the table without a DNA check. TRBV7-5 is a pseudogene segment. The CDR3 contains 20 residues.

The chain couples TRBV27 to TRBJ1-1; 7 bases agree with TRBD1. Germline lookup yields CDR1 MNHEY and CDR2 SMNVEV (reference sequence). This CDR3 comprises 15 residues. With 5 bases clipped from V and 4 bases from J, the junction kept 10 bases outside the gene matches. In DNA form, the CDR3 reads TGTGCCAGCAGTCCCCGACAGGGTGGGGGCACTGAAGCTTTCTTT. Translation: CASSPRQGGGTEAFF.

The V gene is TRBV7-2, the J gene TRBJ1-6; TRBD1 matches 7 bases. CDR3 length: 16 amino acids. V gave up 0 bases and J gave up 5 bases; unmatched junction bases: 4. Germline V CDR1 and CDR2: SGHTA, FQGNSA. The CDR3 nucleotides are TGTGCCAGCAGCTTAGCAGAGACAGGGAATAATTCACCCCTCCACTTT. This translates into CASSLAETGNNSPLHF. Together with reference TRBV7-2 and TRBJ1-6, the CDR3 gives the full variable domain: GAGVSQSPSNKVTEKGKDVELRCDPISGHTALYWYRQSLGQGLEFLIYFQGNSAPDKSGLPSDRFSAERTGGSVSTLTIQRTQQEDSAVYLCASSLAETGNNSPLHFGNGTRLTVT.

This sequence joins TRBV30 and TRBJ1-1; 8 nucleotides line up with TRBD1. Trimming took 2 bases from V and 3 from J; bases not matched to a gene: 2. The CDR3 runs 13 residues. Germline assignment: CDR1 GTSNPN and CDR2 SVGIG (reference sequence). The CDR3 sequence is CAWSRQGHTEAFF. CDR3 DNA sequence: TGTGCCTGGAGTCGACAGGGGCACACTGAAGCTTTCTTT.